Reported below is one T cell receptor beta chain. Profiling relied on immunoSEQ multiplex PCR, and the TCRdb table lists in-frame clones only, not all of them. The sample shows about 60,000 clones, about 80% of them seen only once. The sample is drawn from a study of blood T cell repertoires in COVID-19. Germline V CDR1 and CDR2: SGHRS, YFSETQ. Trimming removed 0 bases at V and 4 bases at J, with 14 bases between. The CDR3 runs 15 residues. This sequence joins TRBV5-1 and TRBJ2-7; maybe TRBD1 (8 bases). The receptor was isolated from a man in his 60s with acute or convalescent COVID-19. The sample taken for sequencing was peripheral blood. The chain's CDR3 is CASSLGTGRVYEQYF. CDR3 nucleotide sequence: TGCGCCAGCAGCTTGGGGACAGGGAGGGTTTACGAGCAGTACTTC.